The present entry profiles one TCR beta chain with its context. The target of this receptor is not known. Qualities for individual bases were not recorded, and no much larger clone is one base off. According to the study, the label for this sample's time point signals: patch test 1, 2 weeks after DPC sensitization. This sample's treatment or condition label indicates: therapeutic diphenylcyclopropenone sensitization with weekly scalp DPC. At every patch-test visit, the blood draw took place before the patch test was put on. Patients were eligible if aged 18 to 70, diagnosed with alopecia and judged suitable for DPC therapy, and pregnant patients were excluded. Unfractionated whole blood was collected in Tempus Blood RNA tubes, and total RNA was extracted from that blood. Germline trimming: 1 base from V, 9 bases from J; junction bases outside gene matches: 4. The germline V gene provides CDR1 SGHRS and CDR2 YFSETQ. The CDR3 contains 14 residues, cysteine and phenylalanine counted. Just the 42-base CDR3 DNA is kept, in frame starting at base 1.

To prepare the library, RACE was applied. Instrument on record: NextSeq 500. During library preparation, unique molecular identifiers were attached to individual cDNA molecules so that TCRs could be counted in a quantitative, reproducible way. From each blood RNA sample, both TCR alpha and TCR beta chains were sequenced. The study's own analysis went as follows. A median of roughly 98,000 TCRs per sample was observed, with a range of about 23,224 to 690,600. V, J and CDR3 annotation of the TCR reads was performed with the Decombinator software suite. For PS versus PT1 abundance plots, all samples were subsampled to the same number of TCRs (28,000). TCRs were defined as expanded if absent before sensitization and observed at least eight times at the 2-week time point. TCRdb reanalyzed the raw reads on its own, using fastp at Q25 for trimming and MiXCR for clone calling, and kept in-frame beta chains. Duplicate CDR3 protein sequences are folded into a single record with the most common DNA and genes. The V and J calls follow TCRdb's processing rather than the paper's. The sample yields 95,000 to 130,000 distinct CDR3 sequences; around 10% were counted once. The ten biggest clones cover 1.4% of the sample.

These data belong to a study of human T cells and chemical hapten exposure (dated by TCRdb to the early 2020s). Study-wide context: For sensitization, 2% DPC in acetone was applied to a roughly 2 cm by roughly 2 cm area of upper inner arm skin. In alopecia patients, the study followed how the peripheral blood TCR repertoire changed in vivo over primary and secondary sensitization to diphenylcyclopropenone (DPC), a hapten. Blood samples were taken from patients before sensitization (week 0) and at 2, 6 and about 24 weeks after DPC sensitization. Patch tests used Finn chambers with 0.01% DPC on the upper back, scored after 6 days by International Contact Dermatitis Research Group standards. Throughout the approximately 25-week study period, patients were also given weekly therapeutic DPC doses on the scalp. For TCR sequencing, blood came from over 25 alopecia patients at anywhere from one to four time points (pre-sensitization, 2, 6 and 24 weeks). Alopecia areata with under or over 50% scalp involvement, alopecia totalis and alopecia universalis were represented in the patient cohort, which was mostly female. The libraries were sequenced as a pool, and the TCR yield per sample differed mostly because of small variations in library volumes within the pool. Results the study describes overall, beyond this receptor: Expanded TCRs formed significantly more large CDR3 similarity clusters than pre-sensitization or healthy control sets, consistent with antigen-driven responses. Because every patient had alopecia, a presumed autoimmune disease, the patients' immune response might differ from that of healthy individuals. DPC sensitization did not change how many TCRs were above 1 in 1000 frequency, and no evidence was found of alterations in global repertoire structure. After repeated subsampling, the strength of the expansion versus patch-test correlation and the threshold at which it became significant changed. Patch test score correlated positively with the number of PT1 expanded TCRs, reaching significance at thresholds 8, 16 and 32 but not at 4.

The clonotype originates from a woman in her fifties or sixties with alopecia areata. Some clones in this sample may be carry-over from other donors' samples. The source material was whole blood, sampled in connection with sensitization to the hapten diphenylcyclopropenone (DPC). The sequence joins TRBV5-1 to TRBJ2-5; 12 bases in the junction line up with TRBD2. The CDR3 reads CASSLTSGRIPQYF. The sequenced DNA is TGCGCCAGCAGCTTGACTAGCGGGAGGATTCCCCAGTACTTC.